This entry lists 15 T cell receptor beta chains sequenced from one sample in a study of regulatory T cells in long-lasting Graves disease. Construction of TCR beta libraries relied on iRepertoire HTBI primers and on Arm-PCR targeting CDR3 regions. In TCRdb, the multiplex PCR reads were re-called with MiXCR into one record per CDR3 protein. The sample carries around 460,000 distinct CDR3 sequences, less than 25% recorded once. Time point defined: persistent/refractory GD, antithyroid drugs over 5 years with positive TRAb. Scientists built the TCR library using RNA that was extracted from PBMCs. Here the sequenced sample was peripheral blood mononuclear cells (PBMCs), taken when the disease was refractory, from a patient treated with antithyroid drugs. Every receptor here comes from a female donor with Graves disease.

This clonotype appeared many times. This chain joins TRBV10-3 and TRBJ1-2; the D gene is possibly TRBD1 (6 bases). With 3 bases removed from V and 6 bases from J, the gap between germline ends came to 17 bases. Germline V CDR1 and CDR2: ENHRY, SYGVKD. There are 15 residues in the CDR3. CDR3: CAISDWTQGSDGYTF. In nucleotides, the CDR3 is TGTGCCATCAGTGATTGGACCCAGGGGAGTGATGGCTACACCTTC.

The chain recombines TRBV5-1 with TRBJ1-2; D unresolved. Deletions cut 1 base from V and 2 bases from J, with 12 bases between. CDR1 SGHRS and CDR2 YFSETQ come from the germline V gene. The CDR3 contains 15 residues. CDR3 in amino acids: CASSLLGMTNYGYTF. Here the CDR3 DNA reads TGCGCCAGCAGCTTGTTGGGGATGACCAACTATGGCTACACCTTC.

This clonotype has only a few counts. V is TRBV6-2 or TRBV6-3 and J is TRBJ1-5, with 8 positions matching TRBD1. Germline CDR1 and CDR2: MNHEY and SVGEGT. V was pared by 7 bases and J by 7 bases, with 9 bases of the junction left unmatched. The CDR3 extends over 14 amino acids. The CDR3 DNA reads TGTGCCAGCAATACCAACAGGGGGAGCCAGCCCCAGCATTTT. Translated: CASNTNRGSQPQHF.

The chain has TRBV30 and TRBJ1-4; D gene unclear. There are 15 residues in the CDR3. Looked up from germline, CDR1 is GTSNPN and CDR2 is SVGIG (reference sequence). The V and J ends lost 0 bases and 6 bases respectively, with 14 bases between them. The CDR3 loop is CAWSVSAGRDEKLFF. CDR3 coding DNA: TGTGCCTGGAGTGTATCGGCGGGGAGGGATGAAAAACTGTTTTTT.

Ten or more counts support this clonotype. This chain joins TRBV28 and TRBJ1-5, with no clear D. Germline loops: CDR1 MDHEN, CDR2 SYDVKM. The CDR3 sequence is 12 residues long. The germline V and J ends were trimmed by 5 bases and 4 bases, with 6 bases remaining between them. The CDR3: CASSTRNQPQHF. As DNA, the CDR3 is TGTGCCAGCAGTACTCGGAATCAGCCCCAGCATTTT. Supplemented by reference TRBV28 and TRBJ1-5, the full variable domain reads DVKVTQSSRYLVKRTGEKVFLECVQDMDHENMFWYRQDPGLGLRLIYFSYDVKMKEKGDIPEGYSVSREKKERFSLILESASTNQTSMYLCASSTRNQPQHFGDGTRLSIL.

This clonotype was seen once. The V and J genes are TRBV6-2 or TRBV6-3 and TRBJ2-7; no clear D gene. The V gene's germline CDR1 is MNHEY and CDR2 SVGEGT. Trimming removed 8 bases at V and 0 bases at J, with 23 bases between. The CDR3 contains 17 residues. In DNA, the CDR3 is TGTGCCAGCTCACCACCCTTCTTAACGGACCCCTCCTACGAGCAGTACTTC. This codes for CASSPPFLTDPSYEQYF.

The chain is built from TRBV7-2 and TRBJ2-7, with TRBD2 matching over 10 bases. Looked up from germline, CDR1 is SGHTA and CDR2 is FQGNSA. Losses at the gene ends were 3 bases for V and 2 bases for J; bases not matched to a gene: 4. This CDR3 has 15 residues. The CDR3 DNA sequence: TGTGCCAGCAGCTTCTCAGCGGGGGGGGCCTACGAGCAGTACTTC. It translates to CASSFSAGGAYEQYF. The variable domain in full, with the rest retrieved from reference TRBV7-2 and TRBJ2-7, is GAGVSQSPSNKVTEKGKDVELRCDPISGHTALYWYRQSLGQGLEFLIYFQGNSAPDKSGLPSDRFSAERTGGSVSTLTIQRTQQEDSAVYLCASSFSAGGAYEQYFGPGTRLTVT.

This clonotype was observed many times. This sequence joins TRBV7-2 and TRBJ2-7, with 10 positions matching TRBD2. The CDR3 covers 14 residues. Losses at the gene ends were 5 bases for V and 4 bases for J; bases not matched to a gene: 5. Germline assignment: CDR1 SGHTA and CDR2 FQGNSA. Written as DNA, the CDR3 is TGTGCCAGCAGCCAAGCGGGAGGGTTGTACGAGCAGTACTTC. As protein: CASSQAGGLYEQYF.

This clonotype occurred once. This rearrangement joins TRBV30 to TRBJ1-1, with TRBD1 matching 10 bases. This CDR3 is 14 amino acids long. Germline V lookup: CDR1 GTSNPN, CDR2 SVGIG (reference sequence). J gave up 0 bases and V 5 bases, and 3 bases lay outside the gene matches. CDR3 loop: CAWDRGHVNTEAFF. The CDR3 DNA is TGTGCCTGGGACAGGGGGCACGTGAACACTGAAGCTTTCTTT. Using reference TRBV30 and TRBJ1-1 for the parts outside the CDR3, the full variable domain is SQTIHQWPATLVQPVGSPLSLECTVEGTSNPNLYWYRQAAGRGLQLLFYSVGIGQISSEVPQNLSASRPQDRQFILSSKKLLLSDSGFYLCAWDRGHVNTEAFFGQGTRLTVV.

This clonotype was counted between two and nine times. This chain connects TRBV20-1 to TRBJ1-1; D remains ambiguous. Germline V CDR1 and CDR2: DFQATT, SNEGSKA (reference sequence). This CDR3 is 12 amino acids long. Trimming took off 3 bases at V and 10 bases at J, with 15 bases between the two ends. CDR3 sequence (DNA): TGCAGTGCTAGGCCTGGGTCGGGGTTAGCTTTCTTT. As protein: CSARPGSGLAFF.

With respect to this clonotype: This sequence may be a read error, since a much larger clone differs from it by one base. The chain combines TRBV7-2 with TRBJ1-2; weak D call: TRBD1 (5 bases). This CDR3 comprises 15 residues. Germline CDR1 reads SGHTA; CDR2 reads FQGNSA. This chain's CDR3 is CASRLEGLGDYGYTF. In nucleotides, the CDR3 is TGTGCCAGCAGATTAGAGGGCTTAGGGGACTATGGCTACACCTTC.

CDR3 sequence reads: CASSPSRPTEAFF. The CDR3 DNA sequence: TGTGCCAGTAGCCCATCTAGGCCCACTGAAGCTTTCTTT. The chain has TRBV19 and TRBJ1-1; D is unresolved. The CDR3 totals 13 residues. V was cut by 6 bases and J by 4 bases, with 12 bases left in between. Germline loops: CDR1 LNHDA, CDR2 SQIVND (reference sequence).

This clonotype was counted ten times or more. The genes are TRBV7-3 and TRBJ1-2; 8 nucleotides agree with TRBD1. The CDR3 loop spans 14 amino acids. With 5 bases clipped from V and 5 bases from J, the junction kept 7 bases outside the gene matches. Germline CDR1 SGHTA, CDR2 FQGTGA. In DNA, the CDR3 is TGTGCCAGCAGCCCCGACAGGGGCCCGTATGGCTACACCTTC. It translates to CASSPDRGPYGYTF.

This clonotype was picked up many times. The chain couples TRBV28 to TRBJ2-7; TRBD2 matches 11 bases. J gave up 3 bases and V 4 bases, and 14 bases lay outside the gene matches. The CDR3 is made up of 18 amino acids. Germline-derived CDR1 and CDR2 are MDHEN and SYDVKM. The DNA of the CDR3 is TGTGCCAGCAGTTCCCGAACCCCCTCCGGGACTAGCGGCTACGAGCAGTACTTC. Protein: CASSSRTPSGTSGYEQYF.

This sequence joins TRBV5-6 and TRBJ2-4, with D possibly matching TRBD2 (6 bases). V was cut by 2 bases and J by 15 bases, with 18 bases left in between. From germline, CDR1 is SGHDT and CDR2 YYEEEE. The CDR3 consists of 13 residues. The CDR3 here is CASSLTGGDFWYF. The CDR3 region has the DNA TGTGCCAGCAGCTTAACAGGAGGGGATTTTTGGTACTTC.